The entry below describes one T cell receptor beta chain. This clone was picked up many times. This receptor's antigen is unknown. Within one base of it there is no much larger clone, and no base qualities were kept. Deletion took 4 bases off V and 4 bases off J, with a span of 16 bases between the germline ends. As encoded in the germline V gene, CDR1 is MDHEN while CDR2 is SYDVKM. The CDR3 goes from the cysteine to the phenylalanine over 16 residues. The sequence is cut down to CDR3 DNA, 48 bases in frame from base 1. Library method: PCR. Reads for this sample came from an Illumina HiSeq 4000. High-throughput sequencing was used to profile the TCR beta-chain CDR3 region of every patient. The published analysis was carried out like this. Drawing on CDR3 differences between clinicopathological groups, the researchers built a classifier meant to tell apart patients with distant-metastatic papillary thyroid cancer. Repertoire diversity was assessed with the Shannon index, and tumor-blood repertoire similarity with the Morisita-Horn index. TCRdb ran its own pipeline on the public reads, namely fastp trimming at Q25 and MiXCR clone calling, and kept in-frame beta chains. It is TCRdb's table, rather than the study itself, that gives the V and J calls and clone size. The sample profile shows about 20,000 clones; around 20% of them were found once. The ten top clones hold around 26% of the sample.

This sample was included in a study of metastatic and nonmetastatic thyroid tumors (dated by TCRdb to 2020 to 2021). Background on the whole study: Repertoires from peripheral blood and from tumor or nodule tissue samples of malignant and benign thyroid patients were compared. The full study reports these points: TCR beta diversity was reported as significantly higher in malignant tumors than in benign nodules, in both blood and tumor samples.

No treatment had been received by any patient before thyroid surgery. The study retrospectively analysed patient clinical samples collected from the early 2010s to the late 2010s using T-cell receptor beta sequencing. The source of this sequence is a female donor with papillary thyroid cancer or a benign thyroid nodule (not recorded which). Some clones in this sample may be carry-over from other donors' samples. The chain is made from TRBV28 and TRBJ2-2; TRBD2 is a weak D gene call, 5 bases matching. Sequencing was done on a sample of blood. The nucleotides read TGTGCCAGCAGTTCTTTTAACGATGCGGGCACCGGGGAGCTGTTTTTT. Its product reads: CASSSFNDAGTGELFF.